Below, one T cell receptor beta chain is given with its context. Its antigen remains undetermined. Base qualities are not at hand, and no much larger clone is one base apart. This sample is drawn from a study of CD8+CD57+ T cells in acquired aplastic anemia (dated by TCRdb to the late 2010s). As for the study more broadly: A mean of around 3.3 ug of DNA, ranging from roughly 0.19 to 30 ug, was extracted from sorted CD4+ and CD8+ cells. CD8+CD57+ expansion was defined as a frequency above the mean frequency observed in healthy subjects. Results the study describes overall, beyond this receptor: Although 25 to 30 CD8+ CDR3 sequences were shared by patients and controls, these sequences appeared highly expressed in patients and within the immunodominant clones of patients. Between patients and healthy controls, no significant difference in CD8+ Simpson's diversity was found (P=0.060).

Flow cytometry had shown CD8+CD57+ cell expansion in the patients selected for sequencing. Every patient had severe acquired aplastic anemia, diagnosed using the International Study of Aplastic Anemia and Agranulocytosis and Camitta criteria. At the time blood was sampled, none of the patients had received any therapy. In this study, sorted CD4+ and CD8+ T cells from the blood of healthy subjects and of severe aplastic anemia patients had their TCR repertoires deep-sequenced. Patients were enrolled under clinicaltrials.gov protocols 00001620, 01623167, 00001397, 00071045, 00081523 and 00961064 in the USA. Ficoll-Paque density gradient centrifugation was used to isolate peripheral blood mononuclear cells. Before DNA was extracted, CD4+ and CD8+ T cells were sorted using either FACS or magnetic beads. Genomic DNA served as template for TCR beta VDJ combination and CDR3 sequence profiling. TCR repertoire sequencing was run on an Illumina HiSeq 2000. Regarding the original processing steps: Repertoires were assessed using TRBV/TRBJ rearrangement plots, CDR3 size and DJ length profiles, and Simpson's diversity index. Whichever DNA sequence was most abundant in the deep sequencing data was defined as the immunodominant clone. CDR3 amino acid sequences were checked for sharing across subjects and were also compared against the VDJdb database and published repertoires. TCRdb reanalyzed the raw reads on its own, using fastp at Q25 for trimming and MiXCR for clone calling, and kept in-frame beta chains. Identical CDR3 protein sequences are pooled into one entry, listed with their most common genes and DNA. These V and J calls rely on TCRdb rather than the paper's analysis. Within this sample are over 150,000 distinct CDR3 sequences, with 70% to 75% of them counted one time only. The ten biggest clones cover about 50% of the sample.

The germline V gene yields ENHRY for CDR1 and SYGVKD for CDR2. Trimming removed 8 bases from V and 1 base from J; the gene matches leave 7 bases unexplained. The CDR3 runs 14 amino acids, cysteine and phenylalanine included. CDR3 DNA is the only sequence kept; it has 42 bases, read in frame from the first base. This sequence was found in a human donor with aplastic anemia. The sample consisted of sorted CD4+, CD8+, or CD8+CD57+ T cells (not recorded which) from PBMCs. Rearrangement joined TRBV10-3 to TRBJ1-1; 7 bases in the junction line up with TRBD1. In nucleotides, the sequence is TGTGCCATCTATTCCGGGACAGAGAACACTGAAGCTTTCTTT. It specifies CAIYSGTENTEAFF.